This T cell receptor (beta chain) was retrieved from a study of response to subunit inactivated influenza vaccine. There are a few counts of this clonotype. V lost 6 bases to trimming and J lost 0 bases, with 15 bases between them. The CDR3 covers 15 residues. Germline CDR1 and CDR2: DFQATT and SNEGSKA (reference sequence). One entry per CDR3 protein, called by TCRdb with MiXCR from the RT-PCR reads. The sample yields over 750,000 distinct CDR3 sequences, around 20% seen once. The source was PBMCs from blood, collected 4 to 6 days after vaccination. V gene TRBV20-1 combines with J gene TRBJ1-5; D call uncertain. This receptor was obtained from a man aged 45 to 65 who received an inactivated influenza vaccine. This CDR3 is CSASPRQNSNQPQHF. CDR3 DNA sequence: TGCAGTGCAAGCCCTCGGCAGAATAGCAATCAGCCCCAGCATTTT.